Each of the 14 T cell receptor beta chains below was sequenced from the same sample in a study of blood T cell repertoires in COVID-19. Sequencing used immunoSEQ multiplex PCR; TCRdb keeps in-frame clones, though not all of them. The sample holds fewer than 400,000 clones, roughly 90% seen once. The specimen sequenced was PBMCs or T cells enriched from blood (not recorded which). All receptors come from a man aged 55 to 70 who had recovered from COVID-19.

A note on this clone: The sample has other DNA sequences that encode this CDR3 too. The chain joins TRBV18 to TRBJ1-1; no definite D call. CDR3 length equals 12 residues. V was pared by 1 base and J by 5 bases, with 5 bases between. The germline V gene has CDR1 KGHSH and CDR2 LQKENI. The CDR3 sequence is CASSPRQTEAFF. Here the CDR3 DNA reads TGTGCCAGCTCACCACGTCAGACTGAAGCTTTCTTT.

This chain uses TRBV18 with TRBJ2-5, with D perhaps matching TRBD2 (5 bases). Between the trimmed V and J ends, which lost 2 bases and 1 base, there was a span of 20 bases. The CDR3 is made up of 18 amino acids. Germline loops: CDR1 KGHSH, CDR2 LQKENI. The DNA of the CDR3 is TGTGCCAGCTCACCAGCTCTTGGGCGCGGGCGACGCCAAGAGACCCAGTACTTC. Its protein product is CASSPALGRGRRQETQYF. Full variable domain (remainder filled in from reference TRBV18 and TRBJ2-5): NAGVMQNPRHLVRRRGQEARLRCSPMKGHSHVYWYRQLPEEGLKFMVYLQKENIIDESGMPKERFSAEFPKEGPSILRIQQVVRGDSAAYFCASSPALGRGRRQETQYFGPGTRLLVL.

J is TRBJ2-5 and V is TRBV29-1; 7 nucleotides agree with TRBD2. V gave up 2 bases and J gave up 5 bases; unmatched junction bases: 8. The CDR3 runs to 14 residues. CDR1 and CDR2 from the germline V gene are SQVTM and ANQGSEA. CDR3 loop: CSVELAGVGETQYF. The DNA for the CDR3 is TGCAGCGTTGAATTGGCGGGAGTTGGGGAGACCCAGTACTTC.

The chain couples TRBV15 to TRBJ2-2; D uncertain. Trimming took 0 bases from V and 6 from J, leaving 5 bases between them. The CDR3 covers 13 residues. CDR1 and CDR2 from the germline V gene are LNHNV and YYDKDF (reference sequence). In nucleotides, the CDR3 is TGTGCCACCAGCAGAGACAGCGCCGGGGAGCTGTTTTTT. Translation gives CATSRDSAGELFF.

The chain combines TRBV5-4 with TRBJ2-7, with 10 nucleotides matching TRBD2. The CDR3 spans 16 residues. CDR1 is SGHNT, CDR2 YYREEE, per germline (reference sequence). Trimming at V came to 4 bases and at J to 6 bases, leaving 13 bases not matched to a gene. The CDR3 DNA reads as TGTGCCAGCAGCCCCCTGTTGGCTAGCGGGAGTGGCGAGCAGTACTTC. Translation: CASSPLLASGSGEQYF.

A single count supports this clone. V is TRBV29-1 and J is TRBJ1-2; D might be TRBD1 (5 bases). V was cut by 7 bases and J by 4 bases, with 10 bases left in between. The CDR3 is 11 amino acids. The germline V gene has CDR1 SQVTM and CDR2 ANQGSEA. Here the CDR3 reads CSGLGVYGYTF. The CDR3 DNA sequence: TGCAGCGGACTAGGGGTCTATGGCTACACCTTC.

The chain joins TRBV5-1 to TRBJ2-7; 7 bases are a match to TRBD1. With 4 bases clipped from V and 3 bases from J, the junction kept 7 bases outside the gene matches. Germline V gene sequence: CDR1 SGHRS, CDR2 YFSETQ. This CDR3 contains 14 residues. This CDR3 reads CASSLKGASYEQYF. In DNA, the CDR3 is TGCGCCAGCAGCCTCAAGGGGGCCAGCTACGAGCAGTACTTC.

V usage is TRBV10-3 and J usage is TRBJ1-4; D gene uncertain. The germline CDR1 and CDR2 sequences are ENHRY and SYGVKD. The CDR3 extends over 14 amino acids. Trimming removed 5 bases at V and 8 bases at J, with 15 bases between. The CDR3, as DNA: TGTGCCATCAGTAGCCAAGTGGGCGCGGAAAAACTGTTTTTT. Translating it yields CAISSQVGAEKLFF.

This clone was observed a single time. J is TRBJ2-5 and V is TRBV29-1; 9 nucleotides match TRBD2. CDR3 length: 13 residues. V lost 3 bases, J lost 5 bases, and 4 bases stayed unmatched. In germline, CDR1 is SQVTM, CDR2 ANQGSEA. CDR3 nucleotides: TGCAGCGTTGAGGCTAGCGGGATTGAGACCCAGTACTTC. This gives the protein CSVEASGIETQYF.

CDR3 coding DNA: TGTGCCAGTAGTATAGGCCCGGGGGAACGGACTGAAGCTTTCTTT. As protein: CASSIGPGERTEAFF. The chain has TRBV19 and TRBJ1-1; D may be TRBD1 (5 bases). Germline CDR1 is LNHDA and CDR2 is SQIVND (reference sequence). The CDR3 is made up of 15 amino acids. Trimming shortened V by 1 base and J by 5 bases, and 14 bases separated the two germline ends.

CDR3 sequence reads: CASDRGLGTEAFF. The CDR3 nucleotides read TGTGCCAGCGACAGGGGGCTAGGCACTGAAGCTTTCTTT. The rearrangement joins TRBV28 to TRBJ1-1, with TRBD1 identical over 10 bases. V dropped 8 bases and J dropped 4; count of bases not matched to a gene: 4. Germline CDR1 and CDR2: MDHEN and SYDVKM. This CDR3 spans 13 amino acids.

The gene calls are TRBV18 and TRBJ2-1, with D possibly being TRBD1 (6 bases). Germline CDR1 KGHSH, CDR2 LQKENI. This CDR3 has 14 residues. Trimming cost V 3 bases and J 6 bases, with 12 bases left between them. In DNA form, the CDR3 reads TGTGCCAGCTCACCCCCACAGGGTTCCAATGAGCAGTTCTTC. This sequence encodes CASSPPQGSNEQFF. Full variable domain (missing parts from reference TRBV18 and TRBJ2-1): NAGVMQNPRHLVRRRGQEARLRCSPMKGHSHVYWYRQLPEEGLKFMVYLQKENIIDESGMPKERFSAEFPKEGPSILRIQQVVRGDSAAYFCASSPPQGSNEQFFGPGTRLTVL.

In DNA form, the CDR3 reads TGTGCCAGCAGCCAAGATCGGGGACAGGTGAATGAAAAACTGTTTTTT. Protein: CASSQDRGQVNEKLFF. The chain is built from TRBV14 and TRBJ1-4; 8 positions agree with TRBD1. With V trimmed by 0 bases and J by 5 bases, 5 bases remained unmatched. Germline assignment: CDR1 SGHDN and CDR2 FVKESK. The CDR3 sequence is 16 residues long.

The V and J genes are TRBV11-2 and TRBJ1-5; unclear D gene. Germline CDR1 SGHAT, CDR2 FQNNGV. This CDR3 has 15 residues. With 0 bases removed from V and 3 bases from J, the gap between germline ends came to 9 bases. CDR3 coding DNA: TGTGCCAGCAGCTTAGATCTGACTCCCAATCAGCCCCAGCATTTT. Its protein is CASSLDLTPNQPQHF.